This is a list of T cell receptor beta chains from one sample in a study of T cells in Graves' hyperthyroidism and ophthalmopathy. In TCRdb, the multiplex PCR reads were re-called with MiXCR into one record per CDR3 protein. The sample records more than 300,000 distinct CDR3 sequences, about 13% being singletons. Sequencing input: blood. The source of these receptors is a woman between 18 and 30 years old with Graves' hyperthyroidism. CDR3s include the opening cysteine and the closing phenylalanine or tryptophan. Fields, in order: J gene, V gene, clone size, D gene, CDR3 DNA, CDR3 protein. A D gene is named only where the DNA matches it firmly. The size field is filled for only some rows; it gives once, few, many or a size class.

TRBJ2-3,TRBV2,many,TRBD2,TGTGCCAGAACAGGGACTAGCGGGCGCACAGATACGCAGTATTTT,CARTGTSGRTDTQYF
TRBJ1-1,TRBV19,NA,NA,TGTGCCAGTAGCCCCGGCCTGATGAACACTGAAGCTTTCTTT,CASSPGLMNTEAFF
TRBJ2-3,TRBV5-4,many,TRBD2,TGTGCCAGCAGACGCGGGACTAGCGGTACAGATACGCAGTATTTT,CASRRGTSGTDTQYF
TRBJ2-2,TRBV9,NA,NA,TGTGCCAGCAGTAGACGGGGCACCGGGGAGCTGTTTTTT,CASSRRGTGELFF
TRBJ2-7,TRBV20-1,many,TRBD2,TGCAGTGCTAGATGGGAGGGGTTATACGAGCAGTACTTC,CSARWEGLYEQYF
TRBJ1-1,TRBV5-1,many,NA,TGCGCCAGCAGCGGCGACTGGAACACTGAAGCTTTCTTT,CASSGDWNTEAFF
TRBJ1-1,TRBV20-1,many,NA,TGCAGTGCTATCTGGGGTTACACTGAAGCTTTCTTT,CSAIWGYTEAFF
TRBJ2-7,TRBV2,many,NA,TGTGCCAGCATTGAGGGACCCTACGAGCAGTACTTC,CASIEGPYEQYF
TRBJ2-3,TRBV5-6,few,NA,TGTGCCAGCAGCTTTAGCGTTACTAGCACAGATACGCAGTATTTT,CASSFSVTSTDTQYF
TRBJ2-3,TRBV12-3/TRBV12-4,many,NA,TGTGCCAGCAGTCAGGGGTTCACAGATACGCAGTATTTT,CASSQGFTDTQYF
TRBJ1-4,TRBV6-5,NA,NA,TGTGCCAGCAGTTACGACGGATCTGCAACTAATGAAAAACTGTTTTTT,CASSYDGSATNEKLFF
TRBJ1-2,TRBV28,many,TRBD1,TGTGCCAGCAGTTACCCCGCGGGACAGGGAGGCTATGGCTACACCTTC,CASSYPAGQGGYGYTF
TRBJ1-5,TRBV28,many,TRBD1,TGTGCCAGCAGTTTAAGGGGGCGACAGCCCCAGCATTTT,CASSLRGRQPQHF
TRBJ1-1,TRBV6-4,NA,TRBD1,TGTGCCAGCAGGGGACAGGGGGCAGGTGAAGCTTTCTTT,CASRGQGAGEAFF